This TCR beta chain was observed in a study of blood T cell repertoires in COVID-19. Study-wide background: Italy, Spain and the United States were the sources of the convalescent and acute COVID-19 samples. In each case, the material was cDNA or gDNA derived from T cells, B-cell-depleted T cells, or PBMCs.

Participants, about 18 to 90 years old, spanned about 26 US areas. In germline, CDR1 is SGHRS, CDR2 YFSETQ. The CDR3 is made up of 14 amino acids. V was trimmed by 1 base and J by 4 bases, leaving 11 bases between them. Libraries were prepared by immunoSEQ multiplex PCR; TCRdb keeps only in-frame clonotypes and omits some of them. The table has roughly 250,000 clones, approximately 85% seen once; the top ten hold more than 3.5%. Sequencing used PBMCs or T cells enriched from blood (not recorded which). The source is a woman between 25 and 40 years old who had recovered from COVID-19. The chain uses TRBV5-1 and TRBJ2-5; D possibly corresponds to TRBD2 (5 bases). The DNA of the CDR3 is TGCGCCAGCAGCTTGTCATCGGGGAGAGAGACCCAGTACTTC. Translation: CASSLSSGRETQYF. The full variable domain, its missing parts supplied by reference TRBV5-1 and TRBJ2-5, is KAGVTQTPRYLIKTRGQQVTLSCSPISGHRSVSWYQQTPGQGLQFLFEYFSETQRNKGNFPGRFSGRQFSNSRSEMNVSTLELGDSALYLCASSLSSGRETQYFGPGTRLLVL.